This TCR beta chain derives from a study of beta chain features in type 1 diabetes. In the study overall: Investigators examined nearly 110,000,000 sorted cells across all samples. Study conclusions and caveats: cDNA-based sequencing might over-represent cells highly expressing TCR.

Details on this clone: Its target is not known.

The investigators reverse transcribed all of the isolated RNA, so they sequenced expressed TCRB transcripts. Average reads for naive, central memory and regulatory T cell samples were roughly 3.4 million. Here immunoSEQ multiplex PCR was the method, and the copy in TCRdb shows in-frame clones only, minus some. The sample consists of hundreds of thousands of clones, around 16% of them appearing once. Each sorted population was over 98% pure. V was cut by 1 base and J by 4 bases, with 8 bases left in between. This CDR3 contains 13 residues. Germline CDR1 reads SGDLS; CDR2 reads YYNGEE. The V and J genes are TRBV9 and TRBJ1-1, with no clear D. Sequencing was carried out using naive CD4+ T cells from blood. This sequence originates from a young man in good health. The CDR3 here is CASSVNSATEAFF. CDR3 sequence (DNA): TGTGCCAGCAGCGTAAACAGTGCCACTGAAGCTTTCTTT.